This T cell receptor (beta chain) was obtained from a study of cytomegalovirus exposure and HLA in healthy donors. General observations from the study: Some TCR beta chains (about 170 of them) were listed as cytomegalovirus-associated. A later analysis associated roughly 15,000 TCR beta sequences with HLA alleles at a 0.05 false discovery rate.

Primers: 60 Vbeta forward and 13 Jbeta reverse. Data came from immunoSEQ multiplex PCR; TCRdb stores just in-frame clones and leaves some out. Recorded for this sample: around 42,000 clones. As concerns this clone: Its antigen is undetermined.

The sequencing sample was made of PBMCs. The source is a man in his thirties or forties in good health and CMV-seronegative.

The CDR3 protein is CASSFVGGTYEQYF. In nucleotides, the CDR3 is TGTGCCAGCAGCTTCGTGGGAGGCACCTACGAGCAGTACTTC. The rearrangement links TRBV7-2 to TRBJ2-7, with TRBD2 as a possible D gene (6 bases). The CDR3 spans 14 residues. Germline-derived CDR1 and CDR2 are SGHTA and FQGNSA. The V end lost 3 bases, the J end lost 2 bases, and 11 bases lay between the germline ends.